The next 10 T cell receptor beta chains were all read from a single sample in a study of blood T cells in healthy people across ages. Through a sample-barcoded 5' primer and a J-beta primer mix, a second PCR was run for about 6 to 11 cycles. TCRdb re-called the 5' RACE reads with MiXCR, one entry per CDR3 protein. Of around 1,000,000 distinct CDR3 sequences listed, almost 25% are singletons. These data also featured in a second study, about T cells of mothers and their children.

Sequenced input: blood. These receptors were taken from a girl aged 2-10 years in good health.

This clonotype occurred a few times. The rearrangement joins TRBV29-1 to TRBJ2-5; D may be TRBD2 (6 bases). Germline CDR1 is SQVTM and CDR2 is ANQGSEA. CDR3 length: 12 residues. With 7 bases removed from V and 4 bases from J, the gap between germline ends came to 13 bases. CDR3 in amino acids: CSAGDFLETQYF. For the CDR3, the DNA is TGCAGCGCTGGGGACTTCCTAGAGACCCAGTACTTC.

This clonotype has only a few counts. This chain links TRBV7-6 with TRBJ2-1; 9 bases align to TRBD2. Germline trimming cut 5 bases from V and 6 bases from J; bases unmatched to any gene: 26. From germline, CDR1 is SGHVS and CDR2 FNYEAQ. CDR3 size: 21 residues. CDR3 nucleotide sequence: TGTGCCAGCAGCCTAGGGTATCGCGTGAGGGTAGGCGGGAGGGACACCAATGAGCAGTTCTTC. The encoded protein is CASSLGYRVRVGGRDTNEQFF.

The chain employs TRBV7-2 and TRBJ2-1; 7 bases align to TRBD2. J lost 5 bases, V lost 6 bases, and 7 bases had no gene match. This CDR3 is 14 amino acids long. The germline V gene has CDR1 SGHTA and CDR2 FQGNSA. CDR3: CASSLTTSHNEQFF. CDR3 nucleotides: TGTGCCAGCAGTTTGACGACTAGCCACAATGAGCAGTTCTTC. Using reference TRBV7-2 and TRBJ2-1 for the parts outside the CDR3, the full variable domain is GAGVSQSPSNKVTEKGKDVELRCDPISGHTALYWYRQSLGQGLEFLIYFQGNSAPDKSGLPSDRFSAERTGGSVSTLTIQRTQQEDSAVYLCASSLTTSHNEQFFGPGTRLTVL.

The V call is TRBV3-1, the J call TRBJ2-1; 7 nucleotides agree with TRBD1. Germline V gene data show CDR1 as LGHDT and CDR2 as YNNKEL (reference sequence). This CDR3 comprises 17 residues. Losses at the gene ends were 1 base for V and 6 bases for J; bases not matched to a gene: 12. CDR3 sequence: CASSQGLGAGGTNEQFF. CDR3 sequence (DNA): TGTGCCAGCAGCCAAGGTCTAGGGGCAGGGGGAACCAATGAGCAGTTCTTC.

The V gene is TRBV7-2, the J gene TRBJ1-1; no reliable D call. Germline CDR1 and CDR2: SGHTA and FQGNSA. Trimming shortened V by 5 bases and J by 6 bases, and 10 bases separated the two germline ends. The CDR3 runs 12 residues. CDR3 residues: CASSALIAEAFF. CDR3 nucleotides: TGTGCCAGCAGCGCATTAATAGCTGAAGCTTTCTTT. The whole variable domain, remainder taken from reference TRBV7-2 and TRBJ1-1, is GAGVSQSPSNKVTEKGKDVELRCDPISGHTALYWYRQSLGQGLEFLIYFQGNSAPDKSGLPSDRFSAERTGGSVSTLTIQRTQQEDSAVYLCASSALIAEAFFGQGTRLTVV.

CDR3 loop: CSVAMLQGGRNTEAFF. The CDR3 bases are TGCAGCGTGGCCATGTTACAGGGGGGGCGGAACACTGAAGCTTTCTTT. The V call is TRBV29-1, the J call TRBJ1-1, with TRBD1 identical over 8 bases. Germline assignment: CDR1 SQVTM and CDR2 ANQGSEA. This CDR3 contains 16 residues. V shed 6 bases and J 1 base; nucleotides not matched to a gene: 13.

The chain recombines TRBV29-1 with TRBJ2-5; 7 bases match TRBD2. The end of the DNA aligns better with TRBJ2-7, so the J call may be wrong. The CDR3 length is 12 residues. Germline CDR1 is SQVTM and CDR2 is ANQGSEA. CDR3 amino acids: CSVLGGAYEQYF. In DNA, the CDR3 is TGCAGCGTTCTTGGGGGGGCCTACGAGCAGTACTTC.

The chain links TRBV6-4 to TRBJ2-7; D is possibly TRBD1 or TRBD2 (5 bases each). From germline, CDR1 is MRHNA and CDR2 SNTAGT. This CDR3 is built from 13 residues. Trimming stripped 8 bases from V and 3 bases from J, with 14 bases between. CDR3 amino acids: CASGTPTCYEQYF. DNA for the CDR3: TGTGCCAGCGGGACCCCGACTTGCTACGAGCAGTACTTC.

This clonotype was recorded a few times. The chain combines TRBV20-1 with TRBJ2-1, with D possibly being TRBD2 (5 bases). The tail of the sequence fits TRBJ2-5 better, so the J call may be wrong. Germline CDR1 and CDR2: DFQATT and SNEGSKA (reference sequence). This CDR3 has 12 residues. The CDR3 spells CSASRRAETQYF. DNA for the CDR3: TGCAGTGCTAGCCGGCGGGCAGAGACCCAGTACTTC.

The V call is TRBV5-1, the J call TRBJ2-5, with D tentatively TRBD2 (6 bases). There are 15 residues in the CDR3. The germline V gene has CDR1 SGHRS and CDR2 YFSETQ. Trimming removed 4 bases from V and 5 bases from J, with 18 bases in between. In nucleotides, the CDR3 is TGCGCCAGCAGCCCAGGAGGCGGGATAAGGGAGACCCAGTACTTC. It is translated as CASSPGGGIRETQYF.